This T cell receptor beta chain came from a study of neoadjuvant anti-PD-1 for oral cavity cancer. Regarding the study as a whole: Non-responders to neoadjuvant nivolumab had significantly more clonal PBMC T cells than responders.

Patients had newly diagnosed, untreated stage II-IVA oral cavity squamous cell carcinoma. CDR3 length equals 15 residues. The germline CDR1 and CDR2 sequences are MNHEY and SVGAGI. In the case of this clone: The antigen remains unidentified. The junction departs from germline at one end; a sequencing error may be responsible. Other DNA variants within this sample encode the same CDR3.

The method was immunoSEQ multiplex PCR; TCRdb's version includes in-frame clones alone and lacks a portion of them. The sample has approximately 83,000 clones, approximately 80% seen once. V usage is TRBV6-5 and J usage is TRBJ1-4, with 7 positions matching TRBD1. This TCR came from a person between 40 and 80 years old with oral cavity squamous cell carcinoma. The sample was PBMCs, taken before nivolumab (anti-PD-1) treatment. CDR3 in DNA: TGTGCCAGCAGCTACTCGAGGGGGCTTCATGAAAAACTGTTTTTT. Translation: CASSYSRGLHEKLFF.